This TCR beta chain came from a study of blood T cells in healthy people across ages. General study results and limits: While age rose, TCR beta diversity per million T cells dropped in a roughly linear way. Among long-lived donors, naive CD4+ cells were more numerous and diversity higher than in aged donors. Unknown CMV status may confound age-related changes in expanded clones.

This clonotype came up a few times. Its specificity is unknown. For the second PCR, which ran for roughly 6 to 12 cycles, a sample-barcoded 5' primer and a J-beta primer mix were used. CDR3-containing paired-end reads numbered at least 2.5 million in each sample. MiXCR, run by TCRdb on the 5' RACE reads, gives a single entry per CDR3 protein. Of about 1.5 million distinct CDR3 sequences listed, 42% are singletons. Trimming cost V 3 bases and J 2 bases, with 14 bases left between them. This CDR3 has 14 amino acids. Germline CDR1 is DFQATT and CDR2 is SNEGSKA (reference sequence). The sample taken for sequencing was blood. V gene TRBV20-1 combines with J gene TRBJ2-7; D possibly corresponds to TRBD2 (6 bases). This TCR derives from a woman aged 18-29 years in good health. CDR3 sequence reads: CSASQGLAAYEQYF. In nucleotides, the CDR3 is TGCAGTGCTAGCCAGGGACTGGCCGCCTACGAGCAGTACTTC.